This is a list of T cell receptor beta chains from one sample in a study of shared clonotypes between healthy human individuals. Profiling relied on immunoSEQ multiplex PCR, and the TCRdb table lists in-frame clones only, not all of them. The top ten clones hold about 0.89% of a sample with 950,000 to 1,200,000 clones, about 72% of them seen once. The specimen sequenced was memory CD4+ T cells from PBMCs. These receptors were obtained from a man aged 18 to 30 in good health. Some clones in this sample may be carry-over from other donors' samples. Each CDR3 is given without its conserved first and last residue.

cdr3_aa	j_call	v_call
ASSLFGTDRTEAF	TRBJ1-1	TRBV27
ASSRGAEAF	TRBJ1-1	TRBV9
ASSRGRNEQY	TRBJ2-7	TRBV11-3
ASSFLAGNEQF	TRBJ2-1	TRBV5-1
ASSSRTTQF	TRBJ2-1	TRBV7-2
ASTTKTGSYGYT	TRBJ1-2	TRBV7-2
ASSPQHTSYEQY	TRBJ2-7	TRBV18
ASFAGRMNTEAF	TRBJ1-1	TRBV2
ASSLEVAGGTRNEQF	TRBJ2-1	TRBV5-1
ASSPPDRGAYNEQF	TRBJ2-1	TRBV18
ASSGTSGSWSYEQY	TRBJ2-7	TRBV6-1
SAPGLAGNEQF	TRBJ2-1	TRBV29-1
AWSVRVAGKEDTQY	TRBJ2-3	TRBV30
ASSQGRQSGANVLT	TRBJ2-6	TRBV4-2
ASSPDPHAGELF	TRBJ2-2	TRBV5-1
ASSAAGGLGNTIY	TRBJ1-3	TRBV5-6
ASSIGGSPNEKLF	TRBJ1-4	TRBV19
ASSVTGTSYEQY	TRBJ2-7	TRBV5-5
ASSLFSGQGDWGTEAF	TRBJ1-1	TRBV27
ASGLLDGYT	TRBJ1-2	TRBV28
ASSVGTGTSGNTIY	TRBJ1-3	TRBV9
ASSFQAREQY	TRBJ2-7	TRBV5-6
ASSIGQGGWPQH	TRBJ1-5	TRBV19
ASSPGSPKNIQY	TRBJ2-4	TRBV6-5
ARRRNRGILNTEAF	TRBJ1-1	TRBV19
SVEDRPNEQF	TRBJ2-1	TRBV29-1
ASSLATGWGNQPQH	TRBJ1-5	TRBV7-6
ASSGQGAHSNTEAF	TRBJ1-1	TRBV5-1
ASSFPGDQPQH	TRBJ1-5	TRBV6-5
ASSFKGFDYEQY	TRBJ2-7	TRBV27
ASSSRTGRSNQPQH	TRBJ1-5	TRBV7-2
AWSPRGDTQY	TRBJ2-3	TRBV30
AWSVGESTEAF	TRBJ1-1	TRBV30
ASSTGYVEQY	TRBJ2-7	TRBV28
ASSPRRQGGNYGYT	TRBJ1-2	TRBV18
ASGSAGNTIY	TRBJ1-3	TRBV2
ASRRQTGGTDTQY	TRBJ2-3	TRBV27
ASSQVSLGTGNTIY	TRBJ1-3	TRBV4-1
ASSRAQNTGELF	TRBJ2-2	TRBV4-1
ASRSRGTGGYEQY	TRBJ2-7	TRBV2
ASSPPGAQTSGNTIY	TRBJ1-3	TRBV18
ASSPTNPYEQY	TRBJ2-7	TRBV14
ASSLAQGITKTNEKLF	TRBJ1-4	TRBV7-9
ASSLGLSSYNEQF	TRBJ2-1	TRBV9
ASSPVGRQITQY	TRBJ2-3	TRBV28
ASSAGLSSYEQY	-	TRBV2
ASSFFPPPGGNYGYT	TRBJ1-2	TRBV7-2
ASSSPVGGGGNTIY	TRBJ1-3	TRBV28
ASSPKQRQAATDTQY	TRBJ2-3	TRBV27
SARTLGEQF	TRBJ2-1	TRBV20-1
ASSLEHMNTEAF	TRBJ1-1	TRBV11-3
ASSLTSGRLGETQY	TRBJ2-5	TRBV28
ASSPRTGLLYEQY	TRBJ2-7	TRBV18
ASSLDGFYTDTQY	TRBJ2-3	TRBV7-6